This T cell receptor (beta chain) was identified during a study of T cells in Graves' hyperthyroidism and ophthalmopathy. This CDR3 is 17 amino acids long. The germline CDR1 and CDR2 sequences are LGHDT and YNNKEL (reference sequence). Study conclusions and caveats: Most expanded thyroid clonotypes above 0.001 also appeared in blood.

Comment on this clonotype: Its antigen is still unknown. The junction departs from germline at one end; a sequencing error may be responsible.

RNA transcripts yielded amplified TCR beta CDR3 regions. Using the HTBI primer set, a first-round RT-PCR was run on the TCR CDR3. MiXCR, run by TCRdb on the multiplex PCR reads, gives a single entry per CDR3 protein. This table has approximately 720,000 distinct CDR3 sequences, 18% appearing once. This TCR was sampled from a woman in her fifties or sixties with Graves' hyperthyroidism that later progressed to Graves' ophthalmopathy. The sequenced sample consisted of blood. The chain combines TRBV3-1 with TRBJ1-4, with 7 nucleotides matching TRBD1. The CDR3 loop is CANSHHGQSGGGEKLFF. The CDR3 region has the DNA TGTGCCAACAGCCATCATGGACAGTCAGGGGGTGGTGAAAAACTGTTTTTT.